This T cell receptor (beta chain) was recorded in a study of blood T cell repertoires in COVID-19. With 3 bases clipped from V and 4 bases from J, the junction kept 7 bases outside the gene matches. CDR1 and CDR2 from the germline V gene are SGHRS and YFSETQ. CDR3 length equals 16 residues. Clones were read by immunoSEQ multiplex PCR, and TCRdb kept only the in-frame ones, dropping some. The sample carries about 160,000 clones, about nine tenths recorded once. This receptor was obtained from a man older than 75 with acute or convalescent COVID-19. The material sequenced was peripheral blood. V and J are TRBV5-1 and TRBJ2-5; 12 nucleotides line up with TRBD2. CDR3 sequence reads: CASSSRLAGVAETQYF. DNA for the CDR3: TGCGCCAGCAGCTCTAGACTAGCGGGAGTAGCAGAGACCCAGTACTTC.